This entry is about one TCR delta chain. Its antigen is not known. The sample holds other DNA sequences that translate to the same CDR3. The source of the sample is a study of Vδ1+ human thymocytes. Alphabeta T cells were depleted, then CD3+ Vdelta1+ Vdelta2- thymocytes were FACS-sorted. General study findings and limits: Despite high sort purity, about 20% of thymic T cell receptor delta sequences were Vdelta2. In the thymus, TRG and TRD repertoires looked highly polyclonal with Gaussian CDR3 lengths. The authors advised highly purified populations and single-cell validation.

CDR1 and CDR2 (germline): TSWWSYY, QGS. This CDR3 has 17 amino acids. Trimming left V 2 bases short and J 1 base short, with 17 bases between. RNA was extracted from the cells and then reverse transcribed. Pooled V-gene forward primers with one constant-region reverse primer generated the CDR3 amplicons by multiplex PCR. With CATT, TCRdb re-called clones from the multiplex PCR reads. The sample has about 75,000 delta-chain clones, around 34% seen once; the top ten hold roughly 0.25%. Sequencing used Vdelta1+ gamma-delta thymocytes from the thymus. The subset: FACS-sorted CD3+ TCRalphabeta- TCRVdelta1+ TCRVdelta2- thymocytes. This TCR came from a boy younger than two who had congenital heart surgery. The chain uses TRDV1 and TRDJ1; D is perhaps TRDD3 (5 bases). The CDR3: CALGESTGTRGTDKLIF. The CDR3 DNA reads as TGTGCTCTTGGGGAATCTACTGGTACTCGTGGCACCGATAAACTCATCTTT.